These 19 T cell receptor beta chains share one sample of origin, sequenced in a study of tumor-infiltrating lymphocytes in localized non-small cell lung cancer. The protocol was immunoSEQ multiplex PCR, while the TCRdb copy is restricted to in-frame clones and leaves out a portion. Here the sample spans 12,000 or so clones, 60% to 85% being singletons. Sample: uninvolved lung tissue not adjacent to the tumor. These receptors came from a human donor with non-small cell lung cancer.

This rearrangement joins TRBV4-1 to TRBJ1-6; D may be TRBD1 (5 bases). The CDR3 covers 15 residues. Trimming stripped 0 bases from V and 10 bases from J, with 13 bases between. CDR1 is MGHRA, CDR2 YSYEKL, per germline. The CDR3 sequence: CASSQEGPEDSPLHF. CDR3 nucleotides: TGCGCCAGCAGCCAAGAGGGGCCCGAAGACTCACCCCTCCACTTT.

The chain recombines TRBV6-5 with TRBJ1-2, with TRBD1 matching over 11 bases. The germline gives CDR1 MNHEY, CDR2 SVGAGI. The ends lost 0 bases at V and 13 bases at J; junction bases unmatched: 13. The CDR3 is made up of 16 amino acids. CDR3 sequence (DNA): TGTGCCAGCAGTTACTCGACTCCCGGGACAGGGGGGCTGATCACCTTC. It is translated as CASSYSTPGTGGLITF.

The genes are TRBV27 and TRBJ2-5, with 8 nucleotides matching TRBD1. Germline trimming cut 0 bases from V and 4 bases from J; bases unmatched to any gene: 10. Germline V CDR1 and CDR2: MNHEY, SMNVEV (reference sequence). The CDR3 totals 17 residues. CDR3 DNA sequence: TGTGCCAGCAGTTTATCCCCGACAGGGGCGCCCCGAGAGACCCAGTACTTC. Its translation: CASSLSPTGAPRETQYF.

The chain carries TRBV6-5 and TRBJ2-2; 8 bases match TRBD1. After removal of 6 bases from V and 7 bases from J, the junction contained 7 bases not matched to a gene. CDR1 is MNHEY, CDR2 SVGAGI, per germline. The CDR3 spans 14 residues. CDR3 nucleotide sequence: TGTGCCAGCAGCAGGACAGGGAGAGGCGGGGAGCTGTTTTTT. This gives the protein CASSRTGRGGELFF.

This chain uses TRBV19 with TRBJ1-6; possible D gene TRBD1, 6 bases. The V gene lost 4 bases and the J gene lost 10 bases, with 14 bases spanning the gap. The CDR3 totals 14 residues. Germline loops: CDR1 LNHDA, CDR2 SQIVND (reference sequence). DNA for the CDR3: TGTGCCAGTAGTACTCCACAGGGTGGCTCACCCCTCCACTTT. This encodes CASSTPQGGSPLHF. The full variable domain, rest sourced from reference TRBV19 and TRBJ1-6, is DGGITQSPKYLFRKEGQNVTLSCEQNLNHDAMYWYRQDPGQGLRLIYYSQIVNDFQKGDIAEGYSVSREKKESFPLTVTSAQKNPTAFYLCASSTPQGGSPLHFGNGTRLTVT.

The chain uses TRBV29-1 and TRBJ1-1, with 7 bases identical to TRBD1. This CDR3 spans 13 amino acids. Germline lookup yields CDR1 SQVTM and CDR2 ANQGSEA. J lost 3 bases, V lost 7 bases, and 8 bases had no gene match. DNA for the CDR3: TGCAGCGGATTAACAGGGGACGACACTGAAGCTTTCTTT. Translation: CSGLTGDDTEAFF.

This clone was seen just once. The CDR3 is CASSYSWGYGYTF. The CDR3 DNA reads TGTGCCAGCAGTTACTCGTGGGGCTATGGCTACACCTTC. This chain links TRBV6-5 with TRBJ1-2; D is unresolved. Per germline, CDR1 MNHEY and CDR2 SVGAGI. The CDR3 runs to 13 residues. The ends were cut back, 0 bases at V and 4 bases at J, with 6 bases in the middle.

In regard to this clone: At one end the junction does not follow the germline gene, possibly because of a read error. The rearrangement uses TRBV15 and TRBJ2-3; 14 bases agree with TRBD2. The CDR3 totals 17 residues. Per the germline V gene, CDR1 is LNHNV and CDR2 is YYDKDF (reference sequence). CDR3: CATSRDGTSGRTVTQYF. The CDR3 nucleotides are TGTGCCACCAGCAGAGATGGGACTAGCGGGAGAACAGTTACGCAGTATTTT. Full variable domain (missing parts from reference TRBV15 and TRBJ2-3): DAMVIQNPRYQVTQFGKPVTLSCSQTLNHNVMYWYQQKSSQAPKLLFHYYDKDFNNEADTPDNFQSRRPNTSFCFLDIRSPGLGDTAMYLCATSRDGTSGRTVTQYFGPGTRLTVL.

The V and J genes are TRBV7-2 and TRBJ1-1; perhaps TRBD1 as D (5 bases). The CDR3 length is 15 residues. V shed 5 bases and J shed 0 bases, with 13 bases lying between them. Germline loops: CDR1 SGHTA, CDR2 FQGNSA. The CDR3 sequence: CASSRTEGLNTEAFF. The CDR3 DNA is TGTGCCAGCAGCCGCACTGAGGGGCTGAACACTGAAGCTTTCTTT.

The J gene is TRBJ2-7, the V gene TRBV27; 8 bases line up with TRBD1. J lost 5 bases, V lost 8 bases, and 11 bases had no gene match. This CDR3 comprises 14 residues. The germline gives CDR1 MNHEY, CDR2 SMNVEV (reference sequence). CDR3 loop: CASGSRTGSNEQYF. CDR3 coding DNA: TGTGCCAGCGGGAGTAGGACAGGGTCCAACGAGCAGTACTTC.

The J gene is TRBJ1-1, the V gene TRBV18, with 7 bases identical to TRBD1. The CDR3 has 13 amino acids. The V and J ends lost 6 bases and 4 bases, in that order; junction bases with no gene match: 5. Germline V gene sequence: CDR1 KGHSH, CDR2 LQKENI. This CDR3 is CASSTAGGTEAFF. CDR3 nucleotide sequence: TGTGCCAGCTCGACGGCAGGGGGCACTGAAGCTTTCTTT.

V gene TRBV30 combines with J gene TRBJ1-1; 7 positions match TRBD1. CDR1 and CDR2 (germline): GTSNPN, SVGIG (reference sequence). V was clipped by 2 bases and J by 5 bases; unmatched bases: 8. The CDR3 covers 14 residues. The DNA for the CDR3 is TGTGCCTGGAGTATCGGGACAGCAGCTACTGAAGCTTTCTTT. Protein: CAWSIGTAATEAFF.

This chain joins TRBV5-1 and TRBJ1-3, with D hard to call. Germline CDR1 reads SGHRS; CDR2 reads YFSETQ. V lost 0 bases and J 2 bases, leaving 6 bases between the germline ends. The CDR3 sequence is 14 residues long. The CDR3 DNA is TGCGCCAGCAGCTTGGTTGGGGCTGGAAACACCATATATTTT. This encodes CASSLVGAGNTIYF.

This sequence joins TRBV19 and TRBJ1-2; D is possibly TRBD1 (5 bases). The CDR3 sequence is 12 residues long. V lost 7 bases, J lost 9 bases, and 15 bases lay in between. From germline, CDR1 is LNHDA and CDR2 SQIVND (reference sequence). The CDR3 is CASKSRAESYTF. The DNA for the CDR3 is TGTGCCAGTAAGAGCAGGGCGGAGAGCTACACCTTC.

This chain uses TRBV6-5 with TRBJ1-1; D ambiguous. The CDR3 runs to 11 residues. V lost 11 bases to trimming and J lost 1 base, with 8 bases between them. The germline CDR1 and CDR2 sequences are MNHEY and SVGAGI. The CDR3 DNA reads TGTGCCGTCAAGGCGAACACTGAAGCTTTCTTT. Amino acids: CAVKANTEAFF.

The V gene is TRBV27, the J gene TRBJ1-1; D ambiguous. Germline lookup yields CDR1 MNHEY and CDR2 SMNVEV (reference sequence). Trimming took 6 bases from V and 0 from J, leaving 11 bases between them. The CDR3 has 14 amino acids. The CDR3 spells CASRTGNMNTEAFF. For the CDR3, the DNA is TGTGCCAGCAGGACGGGTAATATGAACACTGAAGCTTTCTTT.

Notes on this clone: This CDR3 is also generated by other DNA sequences in the sample. The rearrangement uses TRBV12-5 and TRBJ1-6; D unclear. The V end was cut by 3 bases, the J end by 10 bases, with 10 bases between. CDR1 and CDR2 (germline): LGHNT, FRNRAP. The CDR3 covers 13 residues. The chain's CDR3 is CASGFGVNSPLHF. Written as DNA, the CDR3 is TGTGCTAGTGGTTTCGGGGTTAACTCACCCCTCCACTTT.

The chain links TRBV7-9 to TRBJ1-6, with D possibly matching TRBD1 (6 bases). This CDR3 is built from 13 residues. The V end was cut by 5 bases, the J end by 9 bases, with 11 bases between. Germline CDR1 and CDR2: SEHNR and FQNEAQ (reference sequence). The CDR3 DNA reads TGTGCCAGCAGCCGATCAGGGGTTTCACCCCTCCACTTT. This translates into CASSRSGVSPLHF.

This clone was seen only once. The chain links TRBV11-2 to TRBJ1-1; TRBD1 is a possible D gene (6 bases). V lost 5 bases to trimming and J lost 2 bases, with 18 bases between them. CDR1 SGHAT and CDR2 FQNNGV come from the germline V gene. There are 16 residues in the CDR3. CDR3 residues: CASSTRGGRDNTEAFF. DNA for the CDR3: TGTGCCAGCAGCACAAGGGGGGGCAGAGACAACACTGAAGCTTTCTTT.